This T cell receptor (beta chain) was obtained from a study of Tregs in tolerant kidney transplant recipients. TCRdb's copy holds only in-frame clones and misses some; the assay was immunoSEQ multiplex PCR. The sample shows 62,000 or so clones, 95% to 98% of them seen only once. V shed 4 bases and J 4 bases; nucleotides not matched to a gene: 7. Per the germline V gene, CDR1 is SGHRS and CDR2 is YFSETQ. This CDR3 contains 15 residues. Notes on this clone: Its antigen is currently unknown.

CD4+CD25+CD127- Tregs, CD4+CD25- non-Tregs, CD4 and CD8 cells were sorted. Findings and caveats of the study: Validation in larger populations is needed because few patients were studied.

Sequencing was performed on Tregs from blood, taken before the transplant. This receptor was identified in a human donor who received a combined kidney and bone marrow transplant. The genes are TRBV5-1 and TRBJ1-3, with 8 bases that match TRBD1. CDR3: CASSPRQGSGNTIYF. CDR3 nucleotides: TGCGCCAGCAGCCCCCGACAGGGGTCGGGAAACACCATATATTTT.